This TCR beta chain was sequenced during a study of shared clonotypes between healthy human individuals. A single count supports this clone. TCRdb keeps only in-frame clones here, not all; method: immunoSEQ multiplex PCR. Of some 2 million clones in the sample, 95% are singletons; the top ten hold about 0.13%. Sample: naive CD4+ T cells sorted from blood. Indicated subset: CD45RA+ positively selected. The origin of this receptor is a man aged 18-30 years in good health.

The CDR3: CAISELGGAFF. The DNA of the CDR3 is TGTGCCATCAGTGAGCTGGGGGGGGCTTTCTTT. The rearrangement links TRBV10-3 to TRBJ1-1, with D possibly TRBD1 on 5 matching bases. The CDR3 consists of 11 residues. Germline V gene data show CDR1 as ENHRY and CDR2 as SYGVKD. V lost 2 bases and J 11 bases, leaving 9 bases between the germline ends.